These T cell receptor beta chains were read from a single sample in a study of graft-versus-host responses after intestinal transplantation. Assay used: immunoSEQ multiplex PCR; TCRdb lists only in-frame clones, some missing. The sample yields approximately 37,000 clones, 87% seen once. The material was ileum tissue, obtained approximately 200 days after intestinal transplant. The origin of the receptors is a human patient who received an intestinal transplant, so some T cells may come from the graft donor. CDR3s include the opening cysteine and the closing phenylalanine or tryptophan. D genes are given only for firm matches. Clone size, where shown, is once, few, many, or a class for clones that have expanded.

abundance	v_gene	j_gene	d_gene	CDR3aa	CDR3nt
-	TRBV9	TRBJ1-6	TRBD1	CASSVDLSGDRGHNSPLHF	TGTGCCAGCAGCGTAGATCTTTCGGGGGACAGGGGCCATAATTCACCCCTCCACTTT
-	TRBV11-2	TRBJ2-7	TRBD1	CASSLDRSSYEQYF	TGTGCCAGCAGTTTGGACAGGAGCTCCTACGAGCAGTACTTC
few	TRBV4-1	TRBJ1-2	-	CASSKGPSANYGYTF	TGCGCCAGCAGCAAGGGACCGTCAGCTAACTATGGCTACACCTTC
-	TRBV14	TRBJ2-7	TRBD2	CASSPGLAVFGGSYEQYF	TGTGCCAGCAGTCCGGGACTAGCGGTATTTGGGGGCTCCTACGAGCAGTACTTC
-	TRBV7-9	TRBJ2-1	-	CASSLPLTPNEQFF	TGTGCCAGCAGCTTACCGTTGACTCCGAATGAGCAGTTCTTC
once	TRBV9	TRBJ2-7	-	CASSAQSAPTYEQYF	TGTGCCAGCAGCGCCCAATCGGCGCCGACCTACGAGCAGTACTTC
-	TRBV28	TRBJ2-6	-	CASSLAPASGANVLTF	TGTGCCAGCAGTTTAGCCCCTGCCTCTGGGGCCAACGTCCTGACTTTC
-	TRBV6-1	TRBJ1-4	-	CASLRGAMNEKLFF	TGTGCCAGTCTTCGGGGGGCAATGAATGAAAAACTGTTTTTT
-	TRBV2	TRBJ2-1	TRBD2	CASRATSGRWNEQFF	TGTGCCAGCAGGGCGACTAGCGGGAGGTGGAATGAGCAGTTCTTC
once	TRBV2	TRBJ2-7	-	CASMSRAGYEQYF	TGTGCCAGCATGAGCAGGGCTGGGTACGAGCAGTACTTC
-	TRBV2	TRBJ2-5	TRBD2	CASRFSGVETQYF	TGTGCCAGCCGTTTTAGCGGGGTAGAGACCCAGTACTTC
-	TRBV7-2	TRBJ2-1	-	CASSLAGGQEQFF	TGTGCCAGCAGCTTAGCGGGGGGGCAGGAGCAGTTCTTC
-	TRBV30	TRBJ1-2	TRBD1	CAWSTGGTGYTF	TGTGCCTGGAGTACAGGGGGCACTGGCTACACCTTC
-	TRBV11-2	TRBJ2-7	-	CASSLDLAFSYEQYF	TGTGCCAGCAGCTTAGATCTAGCCTTCTCCTACGAGCAGTACTTC
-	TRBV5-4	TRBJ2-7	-	CASAAGTQTYEQYF	TGTGCCAGCGCCGCCGGGACACAAACCTACGAGCAGTACTTC
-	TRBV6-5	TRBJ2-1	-	CASSYGRLRNEQFF	TGTGCCAGCAGTTACGGCCGACTACGGAATGAGCAGTTCTTC
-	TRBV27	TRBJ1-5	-	CASSRLGDLYSNQPQHF	TGTGCCAGCAGTCGCCTAGGGGACCTCTATAGCAATCAGCCCCAGCATTTT
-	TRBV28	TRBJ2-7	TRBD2	CAGRTSGSYEQYF	TGTGCCGGAAGGACTAGCGGTTCCTACGAGCAGTACTTC
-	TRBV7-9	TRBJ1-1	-	CASSLVRGHLTEAFF	TGTGCCAGCAGCTTAGTCAGGGGCCACCTCACTGAAGCTTTCTTT
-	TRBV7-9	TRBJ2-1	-	CASSFPVQFF	TGTGCCAGCAGCTTTCCAGTCCAGTTCTTC
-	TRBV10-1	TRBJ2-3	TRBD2	CASSEASGNTDTQYF	TGCGCCAGCAGCGAGGCTAGCGGGAACACAGATACGCAGTATTTT
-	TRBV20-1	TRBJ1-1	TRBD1	CSAKGAGGAFF	TGCAGTGCTAAGGGGGCAGGGGGAGCTTTCTTT
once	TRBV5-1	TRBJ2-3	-	CASSLTPRPTDTQYF	TGCGCCAGCAGCTTAACGCCGAGACCCACAGATACGCAGTATTTT
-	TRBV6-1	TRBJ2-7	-	CASSLVALSSYEQYF	TGTGCCAGCAGCCTCGTAGCGCTGAGCTCCTACGAGCAGTACTTC
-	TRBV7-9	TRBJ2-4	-	CASSLNSRDGYEF	TGTGCCAGCAGCTTAAATTCACGGGACGGCTATGAATTC
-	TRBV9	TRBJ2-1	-	CASSGAPPFGNEQFF	TGTGCCAGCAGCGGTGCCCCTCCCTTCGGCAATGAGCAGTTCTTC
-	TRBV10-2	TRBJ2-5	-	CASSESVWGTETQYF	TGCGCCAGCAGTGAGTCGGTCTGGGGTACAGAGACCCAGTACTTC
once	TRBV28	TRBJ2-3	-	CATSAVPRAQYF	TGTGCCACCTCAGCAGTCCCGAGAGCGCAGTATTTT
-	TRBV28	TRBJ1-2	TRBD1	CASSSDRRMLGYTF	TGTGCCAGCAGTTCGGACAGGAGGATGCTGGGCTACACCTTC
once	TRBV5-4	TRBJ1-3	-	CASSLDSYSGNTIYF	TGTGCCAGCAGCTTGGACTCGTACTCTGGAAACACCATATATTTT
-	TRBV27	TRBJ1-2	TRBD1	CASSLDRTGEGYGYTF	TGTGCCAGCAGTTTGGACAGGACAGGGGAGGGCTATGGCTACACCTTC
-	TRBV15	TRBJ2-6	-	CATSRDRQSSGANVLTF	TGTGCCACCAGCAGAGATAGACAGAGCTCTGGGGCCAACGTCCTGACTTTC
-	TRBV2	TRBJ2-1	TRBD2	CASTEIAGAYNEQFF	TGTGCCAGCACCGAGATAGCGGGGGCTTACAATGAGCAGTTCTTC
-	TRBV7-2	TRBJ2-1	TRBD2	CASSLARGGLDEQFF	TGTGCCAGCAGCTTAGCGCGGGGGGGCCTCGATGAGCAGTTCTTC
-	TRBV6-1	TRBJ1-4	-	CASSEARGLDEKLFF	TGTGCCAGCAGTGAAGCGAGGGGGTTGGATGAAAAACTGTTTTTT
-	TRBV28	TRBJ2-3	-	CASSLDGSTDTQYF	TGTGCCAGCAGTTTAGACGGAAGCACAGATACGCAGTATTTT
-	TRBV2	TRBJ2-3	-	CASSSDSLEDTQYF	TGTGCCAGCAGTTCAGACAGCCTCGAAGATACGCAGTATTTT
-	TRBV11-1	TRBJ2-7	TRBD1	CASSFGTGAYEQYF	TGTGCCAGCAGCTTCGGGACAGGAGCCTACGAGCAGTACTTC
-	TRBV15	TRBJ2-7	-	CATSRDYGGSDEQYF	TGTGCCACCAGCAGAGATTACGGGGGCAGCGACGAGCAGTACTTC
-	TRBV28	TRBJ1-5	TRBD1	CASRRNRGGQPQHF	TGTGCCAGCAGAAGAAACAGGGGCGGTCAGCCCCAGCATTTT
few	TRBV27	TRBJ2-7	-	CASTPRIGDSYEQYF	TGTGCCAGCACCCCCCGCATAGGGGACTCCTACGAGCAGTACTTC
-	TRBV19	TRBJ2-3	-	CASSWAKSGTDTQYF	TGTGCCAGTAGTTGGGCAAAGAGCGGGACAGATACGCAGTATTTT
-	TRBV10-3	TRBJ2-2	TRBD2	CALSALAGGQGELFF	TGTGCCCTTTCCGCCCTAGCGGGGGGGCAGGGGGAGCTGTTTTTT
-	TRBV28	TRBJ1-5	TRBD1	CASSSAGQGADQPQHF	TGTGCCAGCAGTTCCGCCGGACAGGGGGCTGATCAGCCCCAGCATTTT
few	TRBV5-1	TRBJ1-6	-	CASSLTGSSSPLHF	TGCGCCAGCAGCTTGACAGGGAGTTCTTCACCCCTCCACTTT
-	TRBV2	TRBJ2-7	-	CASSVLGSSEQYF	TGTGCCAGCAGTGTTCTCGGGTCAAGCGAGCAGTACTTC
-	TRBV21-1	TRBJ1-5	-	CASGNPRQGARGNQPQHF	TGTGCCAGCGGAAACCCCAGACAGGGGGCAAGAGGCAATCAGCCCCAGCATTTT
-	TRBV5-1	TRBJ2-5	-	CASTRAGETQYF	TGCGCCAGCACCCGGGCTGGAGAGACCCAGTACTTC
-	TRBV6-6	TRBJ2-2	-	CASYTGELFF	TGTGCCAGCTATACCGGGGAGCTGTTTTTT
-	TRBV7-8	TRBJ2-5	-	CASSLVAPQETQYF	TGTGCCAGCAGCTTAGTAGCTCCCCAAGAGACCCAGTACTTC
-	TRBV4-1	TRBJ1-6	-	CASSLPGSNSPLHF	TGCGCCAGCAGTCTCCCGGGTTCTAATTCACCCCTCCACTTT
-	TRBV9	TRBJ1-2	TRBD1	CASSATGGPYGYTF	TGTGCCAGCAGCGCGACAGGGGGGCCCTATGGCTACACCTTC
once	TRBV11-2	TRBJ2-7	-	CASSSPRGSSYEQYF	TGTGCCAGCAGCTCCCCCAGGGGCAGCTCCTACGAGCAGTACTTC
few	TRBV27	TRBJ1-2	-	CASSSGRLGYTF	TGTGCCAGCAGCTCGGGACGGCTCGGCTACACCTTC
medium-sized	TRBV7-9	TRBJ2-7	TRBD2	CASSLSGATYEQYF	TGTGCCAGCAGTCTCAGCGGGGCAACCTACGAGCAGTACTTC
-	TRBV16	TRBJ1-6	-	CASSQSVLNSPLHF	TGTGCCAGCAGCCAATCGGTCCTTAATTCACCCCTCCACTTT
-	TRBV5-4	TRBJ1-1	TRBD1	CASKIQGNTEAFF	TGTGCCAGCAAGATACAGGGGAATACTGAAGCTTTCTTT
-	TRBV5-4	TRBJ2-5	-	CASSSPGKPGQETQYF	TGTGCCAGCAGCTCCCCTGGGAAGCCGGGTCAAGAGACCCAGTACTTC
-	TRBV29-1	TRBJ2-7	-	CSVGTNRYEQYF	TGCAGCGTTGGGACTAACCGCTACGAGCAGTACTTC